This T cell receptor beta chain originates from a study of blood T cell repertoires in COVID-19 (dated by TCRdb to 2020 to 2021). As for the study more broadly: Samples covering the acute and convalescent phases of COVID-19 were provided by collaborators in the United States, Italy and Spain. The material from the prospective study consisted of cDNA or gDNA derived from T cells, B-cell-depleted T cells, or PBMCs. The dataset comprised deeply sampled blood TCRbeta repertoires from subjects exposed to, actively infected with, or recovered from COVID-19. The repertoires were made available in a free public database intended to serve as a resource for research on the immune response to SARS-CoV-2. The samples were drawn from the first 160 participants of the ongoing ImmuneRACE study and from about 1,200 subjects provided by 6 global collaborators. Sample metadata almost always included a de-identified subject ID, COVID-19 status, age in years and sex. Where available, HLA class I and class II types were obtained from metadata supplied by the sample provider rather than from assay-based typing. What the authors observed across the whole study: Clinical and demographic metadata were provided uncurated, with the amount varying by source and participant.

Reading the germline V gene (reference sequence) gives CDR1 WNHNN and CDR2 SYGVQD. The CDR3, from cysteine to phenylalanine, totals 14 residues. The retained sequence is limited to the CDR3, 42 bases, with the frame set at the first base. From V the trimming removes 2 bases and from J it removes 1 base, while the gene matches leave 1 base of the junction unaccounted for. In regard to this clone: Its target antigen remains unknown. Within one base of it there is no much larger clone, and no base qualities were kept.

Each collaborating institution followed its own protocols to collect whole blood in K2EDTA tubes. For TCRbeta analysis, collaborators shipped samples as frozen whole blood, isolated PBMCs, or DNA extracted from either of those sample types. TCRbeta CDR3 regions were amplified from genomic DNA using the immunoSEQ Assay, a bias-controlled multiplex PCR. The paper's processing steps were these. Within the assay, amplification of reference gene primers was used to estimate how many nucleated cells each sample contained. Sequence reads were collapsed and filtered to measure the absolute abundance of every unique TCRbeta CDR3 rearrangement. For each sample, productive Simpson clonality was calculated by taking the square root of Simpson's diversity index across productive rearrangements. TCRdb mirrors the immuneACCESS table, restricted to in-frame sequences. Some clones are absent from its copies; in checked studies, under half trace to an unresolved V gene, and the reason for the others is unknown. For V, J and clone size, that table is used; D and trimming come from the DNA. The sample profile shows roughly 100,000 clones; roughly 91% of them were found once. The top ten constitute roughly 5.3% of the sample.

Specimen: peripheral blood. The chain joins TRBV10-1 to TRBJ2-7, with 8 junctional bases fitting TRBD2. The TCR was taken from a human donor in a cohort sampled during active COVID-19. DNA sequence: TGCGCCAGCAGTGAGGGCGGGAGGTCCTACGAGCAGTACTTC. This is translated as CASSEGGRSYEQYF.